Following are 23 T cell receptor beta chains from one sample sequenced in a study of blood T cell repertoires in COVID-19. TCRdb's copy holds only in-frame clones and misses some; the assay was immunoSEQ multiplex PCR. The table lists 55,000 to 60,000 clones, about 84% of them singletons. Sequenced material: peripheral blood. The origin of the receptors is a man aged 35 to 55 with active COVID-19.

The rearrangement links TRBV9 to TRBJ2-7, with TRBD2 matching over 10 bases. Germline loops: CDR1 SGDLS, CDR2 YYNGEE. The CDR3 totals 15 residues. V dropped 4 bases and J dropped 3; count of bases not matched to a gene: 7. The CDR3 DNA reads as TGTGCCAGCAGCATTGCTAGCGGGAGAGGCTACGAGCAGTACTTC. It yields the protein CASSIASGRGYEQYF.

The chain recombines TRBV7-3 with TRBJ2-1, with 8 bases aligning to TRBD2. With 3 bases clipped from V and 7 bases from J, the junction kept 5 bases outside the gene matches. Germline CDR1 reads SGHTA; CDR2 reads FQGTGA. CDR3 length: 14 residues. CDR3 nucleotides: TGTGCCAGCAGCTTGACGGGAGGGAAAAATGAGCAGTTCTTC. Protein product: CASSLTGGKNEQFF.

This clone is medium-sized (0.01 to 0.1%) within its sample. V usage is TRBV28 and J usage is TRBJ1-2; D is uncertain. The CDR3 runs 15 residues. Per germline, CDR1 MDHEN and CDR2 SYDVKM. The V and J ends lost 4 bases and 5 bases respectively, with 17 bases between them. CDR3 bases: TGTGCCAGCAGTTCTCCCCTCACAGTATGGTATGGCTACACCTTC. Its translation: CASSSPLTVWYGYTF.

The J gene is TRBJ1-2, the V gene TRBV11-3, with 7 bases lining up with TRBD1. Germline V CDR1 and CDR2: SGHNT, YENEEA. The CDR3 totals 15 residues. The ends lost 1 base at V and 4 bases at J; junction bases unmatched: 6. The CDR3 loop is CASSLVPGQSYGYTF. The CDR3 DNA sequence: TGTGCCAGCAGCTTAGTCCCGGGACAGAGCTATGGCTACACCTTC.

In DNA, the CDR3 is TGTGCCAGCTCACCAGCGACAGGGGGCGAAGAGCCCCAGCATTTT. Its protein is CASSPATGGEEPQHF. V gene TRBV18 combines with J gene TRBJ1-5, with TRBD1 identical over 10 bases. CDR1 and CDR2 from the germline V gene are KGHSH and LQKENI. This CDR3 has 15 residues. The trim removed 2 bases at V and 8 bases at J, leaving 6 bases unmatched. Looking up the rest from reference TRBV18 and TRBJ1-5 gives the full variable domain: NAGVMQNPRHLVRRRGQEARLRCSPMKGHSHVYWYRQLPEEGLKFMVYLQKENIIDESGMPKERFSAEFPKEGPSILRIQQVVRGDSAAYFCASSPATGGEEPQHFGDGTRLSIL.

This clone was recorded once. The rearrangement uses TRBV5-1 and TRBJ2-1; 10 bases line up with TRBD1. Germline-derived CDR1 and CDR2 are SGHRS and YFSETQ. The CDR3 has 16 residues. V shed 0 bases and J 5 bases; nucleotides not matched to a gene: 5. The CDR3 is CASSLVTGGYNNEQFF. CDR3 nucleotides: TGCGCCAGCAGCTTGGTGACAGGGGGCTACAACAATGAGCAGTTCTTC.

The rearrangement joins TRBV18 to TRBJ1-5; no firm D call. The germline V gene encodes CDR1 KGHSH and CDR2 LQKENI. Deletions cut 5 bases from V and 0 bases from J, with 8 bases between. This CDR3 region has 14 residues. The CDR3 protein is CASSEGNSNQPQHF. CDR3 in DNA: TGTGCCAGCTCAGAGGGTAATAGCAATCAGCCCCAGCATTTT. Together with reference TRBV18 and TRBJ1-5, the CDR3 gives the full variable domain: NAGVMQNPRHLVRRRGQEARLRCSPMKGHSHVYWYRQLPEEGLKFMVYLQKENIIDESGMPKERFSAEFPKEGPSILRIQQVVRGDSAAYFCASSEGNSNQPQHFGDGTRLSIL.

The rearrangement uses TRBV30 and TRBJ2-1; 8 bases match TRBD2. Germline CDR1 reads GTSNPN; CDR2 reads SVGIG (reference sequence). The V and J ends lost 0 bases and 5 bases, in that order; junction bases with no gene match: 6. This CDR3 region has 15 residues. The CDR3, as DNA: TGTGCCTGGAGTGTAGGTCAGCGGGAGAACAATGAGCAGTTCTTC. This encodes CAWSVGQRENNEQFF.

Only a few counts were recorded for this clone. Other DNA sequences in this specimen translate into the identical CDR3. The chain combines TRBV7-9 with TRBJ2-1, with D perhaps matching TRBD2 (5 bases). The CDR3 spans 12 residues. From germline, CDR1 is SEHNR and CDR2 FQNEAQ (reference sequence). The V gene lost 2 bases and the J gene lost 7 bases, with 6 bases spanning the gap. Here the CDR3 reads CASSLSGNEQFF. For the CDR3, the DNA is TGTGCCAGCAGCTTAAGCGGAAATGAGCAGTTCTTC.

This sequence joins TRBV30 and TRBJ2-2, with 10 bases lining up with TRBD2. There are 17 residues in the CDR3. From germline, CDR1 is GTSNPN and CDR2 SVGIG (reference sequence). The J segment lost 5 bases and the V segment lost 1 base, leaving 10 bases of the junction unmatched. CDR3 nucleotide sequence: TGTGCCTGGAGTGGCCGGCTAGCGGGAGTAACAACCGGGGAGCTGTTTTTT. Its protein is CAWSGRLAGVTTGELFF. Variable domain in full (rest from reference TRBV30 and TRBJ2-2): SQTIHQWPATLVQPVGSPLSLECTVEGTSNPNLYWYRQAAGRGLQLLFYSVGIGQISSEVPQNLSASRPQDRQFILSSKKLLLSDSGFYLCAWSGRLAGVTTGELFFGEGSRLTVL.

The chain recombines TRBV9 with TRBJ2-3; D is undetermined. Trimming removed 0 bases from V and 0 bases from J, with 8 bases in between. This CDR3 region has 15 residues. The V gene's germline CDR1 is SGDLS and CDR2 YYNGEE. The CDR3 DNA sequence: TGTGCCAGCAGCGTAGATGGAGTTAGCACAGATACGCAGTATTTT. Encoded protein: CASSVDGVSTDTQYF. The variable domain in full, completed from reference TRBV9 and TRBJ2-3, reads DSGVTQTPKHLITATGQRVTLRCSPRSGDLSVYWYQQSLDQGLQFLIQYYNGEERAKGNILERFSAQQFPDLHSELNLSSLELGDSALYFCASSVDGVSTDTQYFGPGTRLTVL.

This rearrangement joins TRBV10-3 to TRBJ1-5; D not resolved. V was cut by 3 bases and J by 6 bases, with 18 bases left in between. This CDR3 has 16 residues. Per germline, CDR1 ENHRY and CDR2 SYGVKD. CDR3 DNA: TGTGCCATCAGTGATTCGAGTCCGGTAATCGCTCAGCCCCAGCATTTT. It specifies CAISDSSPVIAQPQHF.

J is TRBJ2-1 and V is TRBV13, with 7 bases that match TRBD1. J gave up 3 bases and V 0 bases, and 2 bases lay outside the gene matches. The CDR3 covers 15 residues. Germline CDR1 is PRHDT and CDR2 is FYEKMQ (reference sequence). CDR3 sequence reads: CASSLGGGDYNEQFF. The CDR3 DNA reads TGTGCCAGCAGCTTAGGAGGGGGCGACTACAATGAGCAGTTCTTC.

CDR3 DNA: TGTGCCAGCAGCTTGAAGGAGGTCACCGGGGAGCTGTTTTTT. Amino acid sequence: CASSLKEVTGELFF. The chain employs TRBV5-5 and TRBJ2-2; the D gene is possibly TRBD2 (5 bases). Per germline, CDR1 SGHKS and CDR2 YYEKEE (reference sequence). Deletions cut 1 base from V and 4 bases from J, with 8 bases between. This CDR3 has 14 amino acids.

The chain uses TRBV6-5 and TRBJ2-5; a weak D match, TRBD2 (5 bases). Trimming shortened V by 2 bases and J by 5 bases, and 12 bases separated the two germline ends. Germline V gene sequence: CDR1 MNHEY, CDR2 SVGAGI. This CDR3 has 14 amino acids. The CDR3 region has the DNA TGTGCCAGCAGTTACCGAGGGAAGTGGGAGACCCAGTACTTC. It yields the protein CASSYRGKWETQYF.

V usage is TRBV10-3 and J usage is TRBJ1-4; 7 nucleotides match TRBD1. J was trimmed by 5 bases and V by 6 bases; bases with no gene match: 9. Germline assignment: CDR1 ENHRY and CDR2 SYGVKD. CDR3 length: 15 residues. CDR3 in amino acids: CAISDSDRANEKLFF. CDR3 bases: TGTGCCATCAGCGATTCTGACAGGGCGAATGAAAAACTGTTTTTT.

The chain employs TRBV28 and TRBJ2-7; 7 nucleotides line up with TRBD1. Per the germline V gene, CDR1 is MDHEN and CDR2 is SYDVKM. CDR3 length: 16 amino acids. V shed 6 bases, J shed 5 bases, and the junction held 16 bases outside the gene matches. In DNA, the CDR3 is TGTGCCAGCAGACAGGGGTATTCGGGTCTTGCGGACGAGCAGTACTTC. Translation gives CASRQGYSGLADEQYF.

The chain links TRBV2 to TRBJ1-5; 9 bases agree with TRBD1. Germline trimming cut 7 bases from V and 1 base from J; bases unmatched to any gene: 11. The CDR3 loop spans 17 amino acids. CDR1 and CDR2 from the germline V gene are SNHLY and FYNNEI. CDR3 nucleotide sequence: TGTGCCAGCAAACGGACAGGGGTAGGTTCGAGCAATCAGCCCCAGCATTTT. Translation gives CASKRTGVGSSNQPQHF.

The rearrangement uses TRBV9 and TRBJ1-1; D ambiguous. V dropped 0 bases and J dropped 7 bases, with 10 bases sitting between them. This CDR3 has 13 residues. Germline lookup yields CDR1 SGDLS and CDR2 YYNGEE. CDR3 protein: CASSVGPEGEAFF. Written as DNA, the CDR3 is TGTGCCAGCAGCGTAGGACCCGAGGGTGAAGCTTTCTTT.

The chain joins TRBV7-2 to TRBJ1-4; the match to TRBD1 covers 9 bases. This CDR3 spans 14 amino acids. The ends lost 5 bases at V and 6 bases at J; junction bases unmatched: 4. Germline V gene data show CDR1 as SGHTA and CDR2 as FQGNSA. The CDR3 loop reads CASSLGTGYEKLFF. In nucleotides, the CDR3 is TGTGCCAGCAGCCTCGGGACAGGGTATGAAAAACTGTTTTTT. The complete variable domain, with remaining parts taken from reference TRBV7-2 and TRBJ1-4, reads GAGVSQSPSNKVTEKGKDVELRCDPISGHTALYWYRQSLGQGLEFLIYFQGNSAPDKSGLPSDRFSAERTGGSVSTLTIQRTQQEDSAVYLCASSLGTGYEKLFFGSGTQLSVL.

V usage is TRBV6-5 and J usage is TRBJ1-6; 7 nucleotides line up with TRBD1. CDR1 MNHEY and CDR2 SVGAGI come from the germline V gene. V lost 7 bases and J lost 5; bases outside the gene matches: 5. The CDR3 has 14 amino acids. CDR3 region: CASTWGQNNSPLHF. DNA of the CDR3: TGTGCCAGCACCTGGGGACAGAATAATTCACCCCTCCACTTT.

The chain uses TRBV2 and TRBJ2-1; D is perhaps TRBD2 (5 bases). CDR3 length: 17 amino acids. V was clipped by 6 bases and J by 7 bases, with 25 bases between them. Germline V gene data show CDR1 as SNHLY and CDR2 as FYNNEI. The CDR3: CASRDPSSSSTGNEQFF. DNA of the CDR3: TGTGCCAGCAGGGACCCAAGTTCTAGCTCGACGGGAAATGAGCAGTTCTTC.

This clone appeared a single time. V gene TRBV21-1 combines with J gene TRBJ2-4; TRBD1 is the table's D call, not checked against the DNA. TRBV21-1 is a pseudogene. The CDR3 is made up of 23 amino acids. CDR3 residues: CASRDYWTGKSSLERLAKNIQYF. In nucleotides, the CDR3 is TGTGCCAGCAGAGACTATTGGACAGGAAAATCCTCTCTCGAAAGATTAGCCAAAAACATTCAGTACTTC.